The T cell receptor beta chain under discussion was sequenced for a study of shared clonotypes between healthy human individuals. About this clone: Antigen: not known.

Running of the assay took place at deep level. Authors' analysis steps: Without quality scores, immunoSEQ junctional reads could not be filtered like full-length reads. Only in-frame clones appear in the TCRdb table, and some are missing; sequencing was by immunoSEQ multiplex PCR. The V and J calls and clone size are taken from that table; D and trimming were inferred from the DNA. The sample comprises some 2,400,000 clones, approximately 96% of which are singletons, and less than 0.15% rests with the top ten. Overall study findings and caveats: There were few donors, and this limited the genetic and exposure-history diversity represented. Non-shared clonotypes had lower generation probabilities than clonotypes shared by all four sorted-subset donors.

The CDR3 length is 15 residues. V lost 8 bases and J 4 bases, leaving 18 bases between the germline ends. Per germline, CDR1 MNHEY and CDR2 SVGAGI. The receptor was isolated from a young man in good health. The sample was naive CD4+ T cells sorted from blood. Subset denoted: CD45RA+ positively selected. The rearrangement joins TRBV6-5 to TRBJ2-1, with D perhaps TRBD1 or TRBD2 (6 bases each). CDR3 coding DNA: TGTGCCAGCGGACGGGGGCAGGGGAAGTACAATGAGCAGTTCTTC. Translated, it gives CASGRGQGKYNEQFF.